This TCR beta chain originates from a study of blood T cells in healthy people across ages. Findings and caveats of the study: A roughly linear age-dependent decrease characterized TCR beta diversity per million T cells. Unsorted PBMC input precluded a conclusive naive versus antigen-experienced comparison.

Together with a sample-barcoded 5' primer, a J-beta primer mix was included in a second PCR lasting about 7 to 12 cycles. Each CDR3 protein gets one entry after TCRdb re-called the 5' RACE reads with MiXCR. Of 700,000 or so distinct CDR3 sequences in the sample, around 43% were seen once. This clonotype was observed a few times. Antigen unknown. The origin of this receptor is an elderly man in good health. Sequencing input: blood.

The CDR3 spells CASSPRLAGFQSEQYF. The CDR3 DNA follows: TGTGCCAGCAGCCCACGACTAGCGGGATTTCAGAGCGAGCAGTACTTC. The chain uses TRBV11-2 and TRBJ2-7, with 11 bases identical to TRBD2. CDR1 is SGHAT, CDR2 FQNNGV, per germline. This CDR3 has 16 amino acids. J was trimmed by 6 bases and V by 5 bases; bases with no gene match: 12.